These 13 T cell receptor beta chains were all obtained from the same sample, sequenced in a study of multiple sclerosis patients with progressive multifocal leukoencephalopathy. Measured with immunoSEQ multiplex PCR; TCRdb has only the in-frame clones, and not every one. Among more than 30,000 clones listed, roughly 89% were seen once. The time point denotes: time of PML onset. The sequenced sample was PBMCs, obtained from a patient treated with natalizumab. All receptors come from a woman aged 35 to 49 with progressive multifocal leukoencephalopathy.

The chain couples TRBV5-4 to TRBJ1-1; D might be TRBD1 (6 bases). In germline, CDR1 is SGHNT, CDR2 YYREEE (reference sequence). The CDR3 consists of 18 residues. V lost 4 bases and J 0 bases, leaving 22 bases between the germline ends. Written as DNA, the CDR3 is TGTGCCAGCAGCCTACCTTGGACAGCAAAAGACATGAACACTGAAGCTTTCTTT. It yields the protein CASSLPWTAKDMNTEAFF. Drawing the rest from reference TRBV5-4 and TRBJ1-1, the complete variable domain is ETGVTQSPTHLIKTRGQQVTLRCSSQSGHNTVSWYQQALGQGPQFIFQYYREEENGRGNFPPRFSGLQFPNYSSELNVNALELDDSALYLCASSLPWTAKDMNTEAFFGQGTRLTVV.

The rearrangement uses TRBV28 and TRBJ1-1, with 10 bases fitting TRBD1. V lost 6 bases to trimming and J lost 1 base; unmatched junction nucleotides: 8. The CDR3 sequence is 16 residues long. The germline V gene encodes CDR1 MDHEN and CDR2 SYDVKM. The CDR3 bases are TGTGCCAGCAGGAGGGGGGACAGGGGACAGAACACTGAAGCTTTCTTT. Translated: CASRRGDRGQNTEAFF.

The chain combines TRBV4-3 with TRBJ2-1, with D perhaps TRBD2 (6 bases). This CDR3 has 15 amino acids. Germline-derived CDR1 and CDR2 are LGHNA and YSLEER. V was clipped by 1 base and J by 5 bases, with 12 bases between them. Here the CDR3 reads CASSQGLATDNEQFF. The DNA of the CDR3 is TGCGCCAGCAGCCAAGGGCTAGCGACTGACAATGAGCAGTTCTTC.

The rearrangement joins TRBV28 to TRBJ1-5; a possible D gene is TRBD1 (5 bases). CDR1 is MDHEN and CDR2 is SYDVKM in the germline V gene. The V end was cut by 5 bases, the J end by 5 bases, with 13 bases between. This CDR3 comprises 14 residues. The DNA for the CDR3 is TGTGCCAGCAGTACCTCGGACAAATATCAGCCCCAGCATTTT. This sequence encodes CASSTSDKYQPQHF.

This clone was detected once. This chain uses TRBV5-4 with TRBJ1-1; tentative D call: TRBD1 (5 bases). Germline V gene lookup returns CDR1 SGHNT and CDR2 YYREEE (reference sequence). This CDR3 is 13 amino acids long. V lost 4 bases, J lost 2 bases, and 9 bases lay in between. DNA for the CDR3: TGTGCCAGCAGCGGGACGGTTAACACTGAAGCTTTCTTT. It codes for CASSGTVNTEAFF.

The chain carries TRBV7-6 and TRBJ2-2; TRBD2 is a possible D gene (5 bases). The ends were cut back, 3 bases at V and 5 bases at J, with 16 bases in the middle. Germline lookup yields CDR1 SGHVS and CDR2 FNYEAQ. This CDR3 has 16 residues. The CDR3 is CASSLVPGIGTGELFF. CDR3 DNA: TGTGCCAGCAGCTTGGTCCCGGGAATCGGGACCGGGGAGCTGTTTTTT.

This chain links TRBV4-2 with TRBJ2-3; unclear D gene. Germline V CDR1 and CDR2: LGHNA, YNFKEQ. V was shortened by 1 base and J by 6 bases, with 11 bases between the two germline ends. The CDR3 is 14 residues long. The CDR3 DNA follows: TGTGCCAGCAGCCAAGGATTCGAGGCGGATACGCAGTATTTT. Its translation is CASSQGFEADTQYF.

The chain employs TRBV5-5 and TRBJ2-5; D is perhaps TRBD2 (6 bases). The CDR3 consists of 17 residues. Trimming cost V 0 bases and J 5 bases, with 20 bases left between them. Per the germline V gene, CDR1 is SGHKS and CDR2 is YYEKEE (reference sequence). The CDR3 loop reads CASSLAPGRGSGETQYF. In nucleotides, the CDR3 is TGTGCCAGCAGCTTGGCGCCGGGACGGGGGTCTGGGGAGACCCAGTACTTC.

The chain combines TRBV7-9 with TRBJ2-3; TRBD2 matches 7 bases. This CDR3 has 12 residues. J lost 5 bases, V lost 5 bases, and 1 base had no gene match. Germline CDR1 reads SEHNR; CDR2 reads FQNEAQ (reference sequence). CDR3 in amino acids: CASSPSGDTQYF. The CDR3 DNA sequence: TGTGCCAGCAGCCCTAGCGGAGATACGCAGTATTTT.

The chain employs TRBV4-1 and TRBJ2-7; tentative D call: TRBD1 (5 bases). Looked up from germline, CDR1 is MGHRA and CDR2 is YSYEKL. The germline V and J ends were trimmed by 4 bases and 0 bases, with 10 bases remaining between them. CDR3 length: 14 amino acids. The CDR3 DNA sequence: TGCGCCAGCAGCCCTGCTAGGGGCTCCTACGAGCAGTACTTC. Its protein is CASSPARGSYEQYF.

This clone was detected a few times. This sequence joins TRBV4-3 and TRBJ2-7, with D maybe TRBD2 (6 bases). The V end lost 0 bases, the J end lost 2 bases, and 14 bases lay between the germline ends. Germline CDR1 is LGHNA and CDR2 is YSLEER. This CDR3 has 16 amino acids. CDR3 sequence (DNA): TGCGCCAGCAGCCAAGATACGCGGGGTAGGGCCTACGAGCAGTACTTC. It codes for CASSQDTRGRAYEQYF.

This rearrangement joins TRBV28 to TRBJ1-1; possible D gene TRBD1, 5 bases. Trimming cost V 3 bases and J 0 bases, with 8 bases left between them. This CDR3 is 14 amino acids long. Germline values: CDR1 MDHEN, CDR2 SYDVKM. The CDR3 here is CASSFKGMNTEAFF. CDR3 bases: TGTGCCAGCAGTTTCAAGGGGATGAACACTGAAGCTTTCTTT. Full variable domain (missing parts from reference TRBV28 and TRBJ1-1): DVKVTQSSRYLVKRTGEKVFLECVQDMDHENMFWYRQDPGLGLRLIYFSYDVKMKEKGDIPEGYSVSREKKERFSLILESASTNQTSMYLCASSFKGMNTEAFFGQGTRLTVV.

The table lists this clone with a count of one. V gene TRBV28 combines with J gene TRBJ2-7, with D possibly called TRBD1 or TRBD2 (6 bases each). The CDR3 loop spans 15 amino acids. Germline CDR1 and CDR2: MDHEN and SYDVKM. V was trimmed by 6 bases and J by 7 bases, leaving 22 bases between them. The CDR3 sequence is CASSPSTGLTTEQYF. DNA for the CDR3: TGTGCCAGCAGCCCATCGACAGGACTAACAACGGAGCAGTACTTC.